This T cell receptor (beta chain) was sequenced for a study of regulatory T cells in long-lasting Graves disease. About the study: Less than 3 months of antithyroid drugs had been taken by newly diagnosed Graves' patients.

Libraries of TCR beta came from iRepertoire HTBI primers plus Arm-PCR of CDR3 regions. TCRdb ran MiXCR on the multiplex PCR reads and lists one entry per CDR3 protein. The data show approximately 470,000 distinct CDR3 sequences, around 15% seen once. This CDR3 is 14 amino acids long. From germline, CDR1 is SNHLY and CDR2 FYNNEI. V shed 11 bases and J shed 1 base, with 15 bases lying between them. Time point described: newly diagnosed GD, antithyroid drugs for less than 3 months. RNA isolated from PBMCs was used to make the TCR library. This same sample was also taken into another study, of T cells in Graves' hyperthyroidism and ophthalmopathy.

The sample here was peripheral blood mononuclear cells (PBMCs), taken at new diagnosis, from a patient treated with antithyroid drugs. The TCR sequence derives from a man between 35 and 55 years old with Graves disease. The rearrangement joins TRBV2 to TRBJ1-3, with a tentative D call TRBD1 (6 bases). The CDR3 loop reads CAAEDGQSGNTIYF. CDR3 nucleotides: TGTGCCGCTGAGGACGGACAGTCTGGAAACACCATATATTTT.